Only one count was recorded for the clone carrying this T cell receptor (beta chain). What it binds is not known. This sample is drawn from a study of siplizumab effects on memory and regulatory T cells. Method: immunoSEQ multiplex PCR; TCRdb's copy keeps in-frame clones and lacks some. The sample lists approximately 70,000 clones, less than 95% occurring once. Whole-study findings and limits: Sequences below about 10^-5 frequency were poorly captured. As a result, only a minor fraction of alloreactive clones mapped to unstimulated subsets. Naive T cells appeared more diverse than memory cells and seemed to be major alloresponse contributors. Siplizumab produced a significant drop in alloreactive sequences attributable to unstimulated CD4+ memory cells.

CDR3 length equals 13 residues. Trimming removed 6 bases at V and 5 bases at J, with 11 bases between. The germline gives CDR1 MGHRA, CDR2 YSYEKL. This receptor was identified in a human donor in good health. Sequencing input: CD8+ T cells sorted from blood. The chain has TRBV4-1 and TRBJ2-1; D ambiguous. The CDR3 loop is CASSMEPNNEQFF. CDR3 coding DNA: TGCGCCAGCAGTATGGAGCCAAACAATGAGCAGTTCTTC.